This T cell receptor (beta chain) comes out of a study of T cells in localized non-small cell lung cancer. Whole-study results and caveats: Sequencing, confined to only one tumor region, leaves heterogeneity possible. Of the top 100 tumor clones, median around 62 were in adjacent lung, approximately 28 among its top 100. Those with higher blood T cell density had longer overall survival. Uninvolved neighboring lung showed the greatest T cell clonality, exceeding tumor.

Turning to this clone: Its antigen remains unknown.

The method was immunoSEQ multiplex PCR; TCRdb's version includes in-frame clones alone and lacks a portion of them. This repertoire shows roughly 21,000 clones, 90% found once; its top ten account for 6.9%. This CDR3 region has 12 residues. In germline, CDR1 is ENHRY, CDR2 SYGVKD. V was cut by 4 bases and J by 2 bases, with 6 bases left in between. The sample consisted of peripheral blood, taken before any cancer treatment. The genes are TRBV10-3 and TRBJ2-7; unclear D gene. This clonotype originated in a woman aged 40-70 years with stage I lung adenocarcinoma. The CDR3 sequence is CAISVGAYEQYF. In DNA form, the CDR3 reads TGTGCCATCAGTGTCGGAGCCTACGAGCAGTACTTC.